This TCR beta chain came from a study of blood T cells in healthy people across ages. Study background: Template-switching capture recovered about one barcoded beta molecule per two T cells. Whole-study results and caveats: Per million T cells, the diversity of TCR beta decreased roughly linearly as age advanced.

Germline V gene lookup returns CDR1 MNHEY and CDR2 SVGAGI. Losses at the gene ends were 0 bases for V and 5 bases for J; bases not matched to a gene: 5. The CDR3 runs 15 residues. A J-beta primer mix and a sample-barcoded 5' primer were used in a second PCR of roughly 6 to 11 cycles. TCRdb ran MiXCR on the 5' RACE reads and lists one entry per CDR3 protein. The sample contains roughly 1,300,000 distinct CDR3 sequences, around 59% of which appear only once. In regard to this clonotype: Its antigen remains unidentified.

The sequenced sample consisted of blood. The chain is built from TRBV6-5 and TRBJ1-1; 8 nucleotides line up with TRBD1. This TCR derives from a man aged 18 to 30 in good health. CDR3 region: CASSYSGQVMTEAFF. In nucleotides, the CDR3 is TGTGCCAGCAGTTACTCGGGACAGGTAATGACTGAAGCTTTCTTT.